The rows below give T cell receptor beta chains drawn from one sample of a study of shared clonotypes between healthy human individuals. Repertoires were generated with immunoSEQ multiplex PCR, while TCRdb's copy carries only in-frame clones and drops some. The sample has over 950,000 clones, roughly 80% seen once. Specimen: memory CD4+ T cells from PBMCs. These receptors were obtained from a man aged 18 to 35 in good health. Some clones in this sample may be carry-over from other donors' samples. The CDR3 runs from the conserved cysteine through the conserved F or W. A D gene is named only where the DNA matches it firmly. Some rows mark clone size as missing; the rest say once, few, many or name a class of expanded clone.

J gene: TRBJ1-3; V gene: TRBV9; D gene: NA; clone size: once; CDR3 DNA: TGTGCCAGCAGCGTAGGTCCAGTGAGCTCTGGAAACACCATATATTTT; CDR3 protein: CASSVGPVSSGNTIYF
J gene: TRBJ1-2; V gene: TRBV7-1; D gene: NA; clone size: NA; CDR3 DNA: TGTGCCAGCAGCAAAAACGTCACGAGGGAAGACTATGGCTACACCTTC; CDR3 protein: CASSKNVTREDYGYTF
J gene: TRBJ2-2; V gene: TRBV5-4; D gene: NA; clone size: NA; CDR3 DNA: TGTGCCAGCAGCCCCCGCACGAACACCGGGGAGCTGTTTTTT; CDR3 protein: CASSPRTNTGELFF
J gene: TRBJ2-7; V gene: TRBV7-9; D gene: NA; clone size: once; CDR3 DNA: TGTGCCAGCAGCTTAGTCTCACAGGGTGCATACGAGCAGTACTTC; CDR3 protein: CASSLVSQGAYEQYF
J gene: TRBJ2-3; V gene: TRBV30; D gene: NA; clone size: NA; CDR3 DNA: TGTGCCTGGAGTGTACCCCCCGCGAGAACGCAGTATTTT; CDR3 protein: CAWSVPPARTQYF
J gene: TRBJ1-1; V gene: TRBV5-1; D gene: NA; clone size: NA; CDR3 DNA: TGCGCCAGCAGCCTTATGATTTTGAACACTGAAGCTTTCTTT; CDR3 protein: CASSLMILNTEAFF
J gene: TRBJ2-7; V gene: TRBV7-7; D gene: NA; clone size: NA; CDR3 DNA: TGTGCCAGCAGCTCCGGGACGGGGACTCAGCAGTACTTC; CDR3 protein: CASSSGTGTQQYF
J gene: TRBJ2-7; V gene: TRBV5-1; D gene: TRBD2; clone size: few; CDR3 DNA: TGCGCCAGCAGCGAGGGGACTAGCGGGGGCGAGCAGTACTTC; CDR3 protein: CASSEGTSGGEQYF
J gene: TRBJ1-2; V gene: TRBV28; D gene: TRBD1; clone size: NA; CDR3 DNA: TGTGCCAGCAGTCGACAGGGTTACGGCTATGGCTACACCTTC; CDR3 protein: CASSRQGYGYGYTF
J gene: TRBJ1-3; V gene: TRBV5-4; D gene: NA; clone size: NA; CDR3 DNA: TGTGCCAGCAGCTTTCAGGGAAACACCATATATTTT; CDR3 protein: CASSFQGNTIYF
J gene: TRBJ2-1; V gene: TRBV11-2; D gene: NA; clone size: NA; CDR3 DNA: TGTGCCAGCAGCTTAGGGACCCCTCTCCGCCATTACAATGAGCAGTTCTTC; CDR3 protein: CASSLGTPLRHYNEQFF
J gene: TRBJ2-7; V gene: TRBV9; D gene: NA; clone size: NA; CDR3 DNA: TGTGCCAGCAGCGTAGCTGGTGACAGTTCCTACGAGCAGTACTTC; CDR3 protein: CASSVAGDSSYEQYF
J gene: TRBJ2-1; V gene: TRBV9; D gene: NA; clone size: NA; CDR3 DNA: TGTGCCAGCAGCGTATGGGGTGGAGATACCAATGAGCAGTTCTTC; CDR3 protein: CASSVWGGDTNEQFF
J gene: TRBJ1-6; V gene: TRBV29-1; D gene: NA; clone size: NA; CDR3 DNA: TGCAGCGTTGTGGGCAGATCCCTCCACTTT; CDR3 protein: CSVVGRSLHF
J gene: TRBJ2-7; V gene: TRBV18; D gene: NA; clone size: NA; CDR3 DNA: TGTGCCAGCTCACCAAGGCAGCCCTACGAGCAGTACTTC; CDR3 protein: CASSPRQPYEQYF
J gene: TRBJ2-3; V gene: TRBV10-2; D gene: TRBD2; clone size: many; CDR3 DNA: TGCGCCAGCAGGGGCGGGAGGGCCGTAGATACGCAGTATTTT; CDR3 protein: CASRGGRAVDTQYF
J gene: TRBJ2-2; V gene: TRBV18; D gene: NA; clone size: NA; CDR3 DNA: TGTGCCAGCTCACCGGGACAAGGAGCCGGGGAGCTGTTTTTT; CDR3 protein: CASSPGQGAGELFF
J gene: TRBJ1-1; V gene: TRBV18; D gene: NA; clone size: NA; CDR3 DNA: TGTGCCAGCTCACCACCAAATAGTCGACAGGTTTCCACTGAAGCTTTCTTT; CDR3 protein: CASSPPNSRQVSTEAFF
J gene: TRBJ2-3; V gene: TRBV30; D gene: TRBD2; clone size: NA; CDR3 DNA: TGTGCCTTCCAGGCTAGCGGGATCACAGATACGCAGTATTTT; CDR3 protein: CAFQASGITDTQYF
J gene: TRBJ2-1; V gene: TRBV19; D gene: NA; clone size: NA; CDR3 DNA: TGTGCCAGTAGTATCGTTGGTAATAAATATGAGCAGTTCTTC; CDR3 protein: CASSIVGNKYEQFF
J gene: TRBJ1-3; V gene: TRBV18; D gene: NA; clone size: NA; CDR3 DNA: TGTGCCAGCTCACCCGGACAGCGGGATGGTAACACCATATATTTT; CDR3 protein: CASSPGQRDGNTIYF
J gene: TRBJ2-5; V gene: TRBV5-1; D gene: TRBD2; clone size: NA; CDR3 DNA: TGCGCCAGCAGCCCCGGGACTAGCGGGCAAGAGACCCAGTACTTC; CDR3 protein: CASSPGTSGQETQYF
J gene: TRBJ2-2; V gene: TRBV6-6; D gene: TRBD2; clone size: few; CDR3 DNA: TGTGCCAGCAACCGCGGACTAGCGGAGAACACCGGGGAGCTGTTTTTT; CDR3 protein: CASNRGLAENTGELFF
J gene: TRBJ1-2; V gene: TRBV5-5; D gene: NA; clone size: NA; CDR3 DNA: TGTGCCAGCAGGGTTGACTTAGCTAACTATGGCTACACCTTC; CDR3 protein: CASRVDLANYGYTF
J gene: TRBJ1-1; V gene: TRBV11-2; D gene: TRBD1; clone size: NA; CDR3 DNA: TGTGCCAGCAGCCCAAGACAGGGCGGCACTGAAGCTTTCTTT; CDR3 protein: CASSPRQGGTEAFF
J gene: TRBJ2-2; V gene: TRBV7-3; D gene: NA; clone size: few; CDR3 DNA: TGTGCCAGCAGCTTTGGTCCCACCGGGGAGCTGTTTTTT; CDR3 protein: CASSFGPTGELFF
J gene: TRBJ2-2; V gene: TRBV5-6; D gene: NA; clone size: NA; CDR3 DNA: TGTGCCAGCAGCTTGCACAGGGCGAACACCGGGGAGCTGTTTTTT; CDR3 protein: CASSLHRANTGELFF
J gene: TRBJ1-5; V gene: TRBV5-8; D gene: NA; clone size: NA; CDR3 DNA: TGTGCCAGCAGGGGGACTGCCTCGGGGGATCAGCCCCAGCATTTT; CDR3 protein: CASRGTASGDQPQHF
J gene: TRBJ2-2; V gene: TRBV4-2; D gene: NA; clone size: few; CDR3 DNA: TGTGCCAGCAGCCAAGAGTCGCTGCGGGAAACCGGGGAGCTGTTTTTT; CDR3 protein: CASSQESLRETGELFF
J gene: TRBJ2-1; V gene: TRBV11-1; D gene: NA; clone size: many; CDR3 DNA: TGTGCCAGCAGCTTAGCGGCCTACAATGAGCAGTTCTTC; CDR3 protein: CASSLAAYNEQFF
J gene: TRBJ2-5; V gene: TRBV7-2; D gene: TRBD2; clone size: once; CDR3 DNA: TGTGCCAGCAACAAACTAGCGGCTCAAGAGACCCAGTACTTC; CDR3 protein: CASNKLAAQETQYF
J gene: TRBJ1-3; V gene: TRBV7-2; D gene: NA; clone size: NA; CDR3 DNA: TGTGCCAGCAGGAGAGGGAATCCCGGAAACACCATATATTTT; CDR3 protein: CASRRGNPGNTIYF
J gene: TRBJ2-7; V gene: TRBV7-2; D gene: NA; clone size: NA; CDR3 DNA: TGTGCCAGCAGCGTAGCCCACGAGCAGTACTTC; CDR3 protein: CASSVAHEQYF
J gene: TRBJ2-1; V gene: TRBV19; D gene: TRBD2; clone size: NA; CDR3 DNA: TGTGCCACGACTAGCGGGGGAACATTCTACAATGAGCAGTTCTTC; CDR3 protein: CATTSGGTFYNEQFF
J gene: TRBJ2-3; V gene: TRBV19; D gene: NA; clone size: NA; CDR3 DNA: TGTGCCAGTAGTATAGATTTTAGGACAGCGGGGTATTTT; CDR3 protein: CASSIDFRTAGYF
J gene: TRBJ2-7; V gene: TRBV29-1; D gene: TRBD2; clone size: NA; CDR3 DNA: TGCAGCGTTGAAAGGCTAGCGGGGGGTTCCTACGAGCAGTACTTC; CDR3 protein: CSVERLAGGSYEQYF
J gene: TRBJ1-5; V gene: TRBV19; D gene: NA; clone size: NA; CDR3 DNA: TGTGCCAGTAGGGTACAAGCATATAGCAATCAGCCCCAGCATTTT; CDR3 protein: CASRVQAYSNQPQHF
J gene: TRBJ2-3; V gene: TRBV5-6; D gene: NA; clone size: few; CDR3 DNA: TGTGCCAGCAGCTTGGTCCAAGATACGCAGTATTTT; CDR3 protein: CASSLVQDTQYF
J gene: TRBJ2-5; V gene: TRBV11-2; D gene: NA; clone size: NA; CDR3 DNA: TGTGCCAGCAGCTTCCTCCCCAGCGGATTCTACCAAGAGACCCAGTACTTC; CDR3 protein: CASSFLPSGFYQETQYF
J gene: TRBJ2-3; V gene: TRBV2; D gene: TRBD2; clone size: once; CDR3 DNA: TGTGCCAGCAGAGCTAGCGGGGGCACAGATACGCAGTATTTT; CDR3 protein: CASRASGGTDTQYF
J gene: TRBJ2-2; V gene: TRBV7-3; D gene: NA; clone size: NA; CDR3 DNA: TGTGCCAGCAGCTTAGGGGGTCACGGAGCTAACACCGGGGAGCTGTTTTTT; CDR3 protein: CASSLGGHGANTGELFF
J gene: TRBJ1-6; V gene: TRBV2; D gene: TRBD1; clone size: few; CDR3 DNA: TGTGCCAGCAGTGAGCAGACAGGGCCAGATAATTCACCCCTCCACTTT; CDR3 protein: CASSEQTGPDNSPLHF
J gene: TRBJ2-3; V gene: TRBV29-1; D gene: NA; clone size: NA; CDR3 DNA: TGCAGCGTACGGGGACAAGATACGCAGTATTTT; CDR3 protein: CSVRGQDTQYF
J gene: TRBJ2-7; V gene: TRBV20-1; D gene: NA; clone size: NA; CDR3 DNA: TGCAGTGCTAGATCCGCCGAGCAGTACTTC; CDR3 protein: CSARSAEQYF